This entry is about one T cell receptor (beta chain). The data derive from a study of blood T cell repertoires in COVID-19. Overall study: The study drew acute and convalescent COVID-19 samples from the United States, Italy and Spain. T cells, B-cell-depleted T cells, or PBMCs provided the cDNA or gDNA that served as material.

Authors' data handling: Nucleated cell counts were estimated from reference gene primer amplification. Here immunoSEQ multiplex PCR was the method, and the copy in TCRdb shows in-frame clones only, minus some. The V and J calls and clone size come from that table; D and trimming were worked out from the DNA. In the table there are 140,000 to 150,000 clones, about 87% of which are singletons. The sequence was collected from a woman in her 50s with acute or convalescent COVID-19. Sample: peripheral blood.

The CDR3 nucleotides read TGCGCCAGCAGCCCGGGACAGACTTTAGATACGCAGTATTTT. Protein: CASSPGQTLDTQYF. This chain links TRBV5-1 with TRBJ2-3, with 7 bases fitting TRBD1. This CDR3 is built from 14 residues. Looked up from germline, CDR1 is SGHRS and CDR2 is YFSETQ. The trim removed 4 bases at V and 5 bases at J, leaving 7 bases unmatched.